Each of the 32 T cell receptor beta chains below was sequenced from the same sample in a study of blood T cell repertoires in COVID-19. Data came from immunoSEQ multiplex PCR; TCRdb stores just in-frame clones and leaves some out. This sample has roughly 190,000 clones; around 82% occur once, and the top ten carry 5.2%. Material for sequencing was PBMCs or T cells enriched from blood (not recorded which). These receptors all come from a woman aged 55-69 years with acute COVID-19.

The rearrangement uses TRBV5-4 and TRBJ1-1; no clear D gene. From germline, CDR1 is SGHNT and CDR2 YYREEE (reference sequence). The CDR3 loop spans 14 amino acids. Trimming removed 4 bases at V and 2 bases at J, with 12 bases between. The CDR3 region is CASSNKQINTEAFF. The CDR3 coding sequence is TGTGCCAGCAGCAATAAACAGATTAACACTGAAGCTTTCTTT.

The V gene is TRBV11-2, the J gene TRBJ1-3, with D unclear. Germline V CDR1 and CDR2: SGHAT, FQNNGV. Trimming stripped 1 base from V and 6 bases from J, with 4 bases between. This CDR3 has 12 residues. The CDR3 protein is CASSLALNTIYF. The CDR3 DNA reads TGTGCCAGCAGCTTAGCGTTAAACACCATATATTTT.

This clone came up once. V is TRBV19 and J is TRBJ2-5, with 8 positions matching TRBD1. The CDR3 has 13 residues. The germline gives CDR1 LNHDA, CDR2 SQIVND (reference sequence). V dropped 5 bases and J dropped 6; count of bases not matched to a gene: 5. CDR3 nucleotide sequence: TGTGCCAGTAGTGCGGACAGGGCCAAGACCCAGTACTTC. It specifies CASSADRAKTQYF.

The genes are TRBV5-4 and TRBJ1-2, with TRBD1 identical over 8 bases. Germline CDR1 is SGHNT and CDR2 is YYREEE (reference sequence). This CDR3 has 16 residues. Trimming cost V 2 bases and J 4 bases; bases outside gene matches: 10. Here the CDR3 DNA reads TGTGCCAGCAGCTTAGTCCCAGGGGGCGGATTCTATGGCTACACCTTC. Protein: CASSLVPGGGFYGYTF.

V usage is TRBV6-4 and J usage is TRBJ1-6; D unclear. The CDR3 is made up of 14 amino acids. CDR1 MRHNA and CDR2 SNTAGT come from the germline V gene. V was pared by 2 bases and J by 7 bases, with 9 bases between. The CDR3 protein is CASSDRAGNSPLHF. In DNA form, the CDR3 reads TGTGCCAGCAGTGACAGGGCGGGGAATTCACCCCTCCACTTT.

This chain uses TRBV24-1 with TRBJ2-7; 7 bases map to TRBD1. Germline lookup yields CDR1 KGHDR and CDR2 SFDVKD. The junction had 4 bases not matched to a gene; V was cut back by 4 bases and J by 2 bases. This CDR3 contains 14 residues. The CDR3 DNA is TGTGCCACCAGTGAAGCCACAGGGGCCTACGAGCAGTACTTC. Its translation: CATSEATGAYEQYF.

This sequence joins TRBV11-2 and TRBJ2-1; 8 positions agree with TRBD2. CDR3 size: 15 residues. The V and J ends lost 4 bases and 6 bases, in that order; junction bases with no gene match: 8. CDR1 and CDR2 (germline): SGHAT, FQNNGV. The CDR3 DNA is TGTGCCAGCAGCTGGAACGGGAGGGCCAGCAATGAGCAGTTCTTC. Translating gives CASSWNGRASNEQFF.

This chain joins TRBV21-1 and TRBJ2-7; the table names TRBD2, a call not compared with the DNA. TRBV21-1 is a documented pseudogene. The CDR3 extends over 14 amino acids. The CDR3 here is CASSKVEGTDEQYV. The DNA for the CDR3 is TGTGCCAGCAGCAAAGTGGAAGGGACTGACGAGCAGTACGTC.

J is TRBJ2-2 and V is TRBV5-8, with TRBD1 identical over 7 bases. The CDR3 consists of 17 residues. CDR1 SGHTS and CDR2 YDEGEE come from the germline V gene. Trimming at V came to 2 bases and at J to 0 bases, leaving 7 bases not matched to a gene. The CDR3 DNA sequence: TGTGCCAGCAGCTTCAGGGGGAGCGGATCGAACACCGGGGAGCTGTTTTTT. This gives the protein CASSFRGSGSNTGELFF.

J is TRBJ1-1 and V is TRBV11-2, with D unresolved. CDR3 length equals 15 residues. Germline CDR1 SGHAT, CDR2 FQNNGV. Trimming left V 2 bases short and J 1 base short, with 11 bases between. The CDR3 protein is CASSLLRGRNTEAFF. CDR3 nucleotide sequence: TGTGCCAGCAGCTTACTTCGGGGAAGGAACACTGAAGCTTTCTTT.

The CDR3, as DNA: TGTGCCTGGAGGGTGGCATCTCATCAGCCCCAGCATTTT. This sequence encodes CAWRVASHQPQHF. This chain joins TRBV30 and TRBJ1-5; D ambiguous. Trimming removed 3 bases from V and 5 bases from J, with 11 bases in between. This CDR3 has 13 amino acids. The germline V gene encodes CDR1 GTSNPN and CDR2 SVGIG (reference sequence).

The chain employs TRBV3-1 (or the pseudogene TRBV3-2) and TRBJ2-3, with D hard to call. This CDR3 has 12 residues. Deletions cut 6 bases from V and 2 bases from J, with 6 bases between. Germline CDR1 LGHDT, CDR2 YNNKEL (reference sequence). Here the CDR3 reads CASSLYTDTQYF. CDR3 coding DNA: TGTGCCAGCAGTCTCTACACAGATACGCAGTATTTT.

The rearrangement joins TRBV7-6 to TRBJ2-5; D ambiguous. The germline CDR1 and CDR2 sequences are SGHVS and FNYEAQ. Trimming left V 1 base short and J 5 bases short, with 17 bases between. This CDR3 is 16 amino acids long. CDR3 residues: CASSLGAFVPAETQYF. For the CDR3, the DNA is TGTGCCAGCAGCTTAGGGGCCTTTGTCCCGGCGGAGACCCAGTACTTC.

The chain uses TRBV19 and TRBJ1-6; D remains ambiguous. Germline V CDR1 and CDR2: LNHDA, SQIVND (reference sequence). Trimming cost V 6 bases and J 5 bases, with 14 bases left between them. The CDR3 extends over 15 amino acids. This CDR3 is CASRADTWDNSPLHF. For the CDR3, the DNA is TGTGCCAGTAGGGCAGACACCTGGGATAATTCACCCCTCCACTTT.

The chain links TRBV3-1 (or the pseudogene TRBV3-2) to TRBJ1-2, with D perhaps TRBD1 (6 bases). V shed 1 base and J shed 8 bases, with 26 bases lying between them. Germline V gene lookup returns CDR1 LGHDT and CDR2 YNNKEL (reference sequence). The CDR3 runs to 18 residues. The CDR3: CASSQVGQGPSMRSGYTF. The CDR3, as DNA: TGTGCCAGCAGCCAAGTAGGGCAGGGGCCAAGTATGAGATCAGGCTACACCTTC.

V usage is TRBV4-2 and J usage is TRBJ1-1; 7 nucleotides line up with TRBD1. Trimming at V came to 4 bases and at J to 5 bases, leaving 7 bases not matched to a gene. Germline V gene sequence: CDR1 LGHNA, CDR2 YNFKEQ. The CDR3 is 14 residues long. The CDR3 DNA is TGTGCCAGCAGCCCACGACAGGGATCAACTGAAGCTTTCTTT. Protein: CASSPRQGSTEAFF.

CDR3 region: CASSEQGASQPQHF. DNA for the CDR3: TGTGCCAGCAGTGAACAGGGGGCCAGTCAGCCCCAGCATTTT. This chain uses TRBV2 with TRBJ1-5, with 8 bases aligning to TRBD1. Germline V gene data show CDR1 as SNHLY and CDR2 as FYNNEI. After removal of 2 bases from V and 6 bases from J, the junction contained 3 bases not matched to a gene. CDR3 length equals 14 residues.

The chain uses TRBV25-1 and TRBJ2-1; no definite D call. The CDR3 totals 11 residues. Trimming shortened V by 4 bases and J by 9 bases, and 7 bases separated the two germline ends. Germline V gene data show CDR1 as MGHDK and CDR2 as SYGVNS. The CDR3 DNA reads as TGTGCCAGCAGTGTTAGTAGTGAGCAGTTCTTC. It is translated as CASSVSSEQFF.

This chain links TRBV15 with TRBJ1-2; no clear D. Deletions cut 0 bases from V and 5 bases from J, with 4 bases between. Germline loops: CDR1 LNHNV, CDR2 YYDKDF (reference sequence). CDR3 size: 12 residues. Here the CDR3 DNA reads TGTGCCACCAGCAGAGATGCGTATGGCTACACCTTC. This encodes CATSRDAYGYTF.

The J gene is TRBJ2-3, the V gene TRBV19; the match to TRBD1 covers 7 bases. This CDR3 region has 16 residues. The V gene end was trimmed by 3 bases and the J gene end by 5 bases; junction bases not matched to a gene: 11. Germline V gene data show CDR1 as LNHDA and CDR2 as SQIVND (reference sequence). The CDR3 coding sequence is TGTGCCAGTAGTATTGAGGCAGGGGGTGTGGAAGATACGCAGTATTTT. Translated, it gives CASSIEAGGVEDTQYF.

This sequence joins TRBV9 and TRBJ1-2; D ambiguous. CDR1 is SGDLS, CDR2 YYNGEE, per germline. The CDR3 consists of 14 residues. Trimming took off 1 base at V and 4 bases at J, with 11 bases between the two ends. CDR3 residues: CASSVSPSVYGYTF. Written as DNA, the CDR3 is TGTGCCAGCAGCGTATCCCCCTCGGTCTATGGCTACACCTTC.

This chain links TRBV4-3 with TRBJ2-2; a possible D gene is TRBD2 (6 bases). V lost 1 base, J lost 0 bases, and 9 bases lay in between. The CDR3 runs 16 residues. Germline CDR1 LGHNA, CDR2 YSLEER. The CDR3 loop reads CASSQGRLANTGELFF. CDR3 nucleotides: TGCGCCAGCAGCCAAGGTCGACTAGCGAACACCGGGGAGCTGTTTTTT.

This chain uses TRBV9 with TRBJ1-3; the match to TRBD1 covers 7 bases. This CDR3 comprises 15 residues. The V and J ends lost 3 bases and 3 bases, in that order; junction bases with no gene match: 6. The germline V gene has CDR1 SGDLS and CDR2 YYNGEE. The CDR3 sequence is CASSADTGVGNTIYF. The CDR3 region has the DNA TGTGCCAGCAGCGCAGACACAGGGGTTGGAAACACCATATATTTT.

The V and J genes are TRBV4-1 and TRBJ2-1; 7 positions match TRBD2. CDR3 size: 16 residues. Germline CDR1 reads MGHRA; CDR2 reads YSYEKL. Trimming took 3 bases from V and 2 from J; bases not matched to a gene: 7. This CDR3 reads CASSQGSLAAYNEQFF. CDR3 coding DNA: TGCGCCAGCAGCCAGGGGAGTCTAGCGGCCTACAATGAGCAGTTCTTC.

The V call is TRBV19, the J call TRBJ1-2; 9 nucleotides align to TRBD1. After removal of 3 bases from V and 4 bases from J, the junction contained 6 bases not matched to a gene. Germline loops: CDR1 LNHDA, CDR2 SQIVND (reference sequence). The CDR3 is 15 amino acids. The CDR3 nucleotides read TGTGCCAGTAGTATTTATACAGGGGGCGGCTATGGCTACACCTTC. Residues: CASSIYTGGGYGYTF. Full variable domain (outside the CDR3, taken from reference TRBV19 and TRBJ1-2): DGGITQSPKYLFRKEGQNVTLSCEQNLNHDAMYWYRQDPGQGLRLIYYSQIVNDFQKGDIAEGYSVSREKKESFPLTVTSAQKNPTAFYLCASSIYTGGGYGYTFGSGTRLTVV.

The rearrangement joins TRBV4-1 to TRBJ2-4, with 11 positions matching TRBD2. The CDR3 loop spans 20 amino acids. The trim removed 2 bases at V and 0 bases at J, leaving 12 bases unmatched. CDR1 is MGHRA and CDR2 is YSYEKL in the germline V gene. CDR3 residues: CASSQLAGGHIMEAKNIQYF. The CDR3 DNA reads TGCGCCAGCAGCCAACTAGCGGGAGGCCACATTATGGAAGCCAAAAACATTCAGTACTTC.

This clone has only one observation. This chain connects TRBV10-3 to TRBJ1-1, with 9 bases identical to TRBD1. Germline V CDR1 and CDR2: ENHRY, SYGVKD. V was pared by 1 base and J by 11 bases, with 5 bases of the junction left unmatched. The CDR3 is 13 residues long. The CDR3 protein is CAISELATGGAFF. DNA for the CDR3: TGTGCCATCAGTGAGTTAGCGACAGGGGGGGCTTTCTTT.

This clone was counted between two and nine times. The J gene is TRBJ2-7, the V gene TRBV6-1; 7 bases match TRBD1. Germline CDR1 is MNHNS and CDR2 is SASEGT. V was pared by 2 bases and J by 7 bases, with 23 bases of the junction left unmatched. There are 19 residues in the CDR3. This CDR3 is CASSETLPRGSGGRKEQYV. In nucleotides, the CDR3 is TGTGCCAGCAGTGAAACCCTTCCCAGGGGGAGCGGCGGCCGTAAAGAGCAGTACGTC.

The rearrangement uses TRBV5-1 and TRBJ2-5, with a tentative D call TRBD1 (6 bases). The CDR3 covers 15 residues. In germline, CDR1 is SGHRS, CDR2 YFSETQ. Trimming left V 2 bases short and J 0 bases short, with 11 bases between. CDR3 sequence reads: CASSFGDTHQETQYF. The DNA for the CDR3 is TGCGCCAGCAGCTTTGGGGACACTCACCAAGAGACCCAGTACTTC.

The CDR3 bases are TGTGCCAGCAGCGTAGTGGGACTCCCAGAGGACACTGAAGCTTTCTTT. It specifies CASSVVGLPEDTEAFF. The chain joins TRBV9 to TRBJ1-1; D possibly corresponds to TRBD1 (5 bases). In germline, CDR1 is SGDLS, CDR2 YYNGEE. The CDR3 sequence is 16 residues long. Trimming took off 0 bases at V and 3 bases at J, with 15 bases between the two ends.

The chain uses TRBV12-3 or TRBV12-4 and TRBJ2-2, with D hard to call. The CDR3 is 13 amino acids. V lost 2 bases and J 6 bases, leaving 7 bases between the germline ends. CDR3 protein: CASSLMRSGELFF. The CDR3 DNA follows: TGTGCCAGCAGTTTAATGAGGTCCGGGGAGCTGTTTTTT.

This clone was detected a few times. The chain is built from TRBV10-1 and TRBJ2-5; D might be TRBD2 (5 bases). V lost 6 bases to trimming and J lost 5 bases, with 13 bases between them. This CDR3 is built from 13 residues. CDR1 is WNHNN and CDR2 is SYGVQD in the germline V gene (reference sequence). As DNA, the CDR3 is TGCGCCAGCAGCCCGGGATCAATGGAGACCCAGTACTTC. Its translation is CASSPGSMETQYF.